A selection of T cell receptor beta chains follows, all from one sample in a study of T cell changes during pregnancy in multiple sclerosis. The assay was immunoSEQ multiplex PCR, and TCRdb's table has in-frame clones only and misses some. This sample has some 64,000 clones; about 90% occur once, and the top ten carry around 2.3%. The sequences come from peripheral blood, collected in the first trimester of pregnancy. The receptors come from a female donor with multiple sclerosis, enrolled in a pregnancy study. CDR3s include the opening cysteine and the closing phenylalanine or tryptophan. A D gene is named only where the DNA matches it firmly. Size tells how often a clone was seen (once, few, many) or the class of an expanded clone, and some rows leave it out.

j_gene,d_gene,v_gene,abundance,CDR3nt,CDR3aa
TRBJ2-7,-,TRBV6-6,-,TGTGCCAGCAGTGCCGTCTCCCCGAGCGAGCAGTACTTC,CASSAVSPSEQYF
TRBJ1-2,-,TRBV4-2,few,TGTGCCAGCAGCCAAGATGGGCAGGGTGTGGTTGGCTACACCTTC,CASSQDGQGVVGYTF
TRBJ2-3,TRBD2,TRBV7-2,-,TGTGCCAGCAAACTGGGACTAGCGAACACAGATACGCAGTATTTT,CASKLGLANTDTQYF
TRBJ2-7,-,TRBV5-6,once,TGTGCCAGCAGCTTGCGGGGGGCGCGTTACTACGAGCAGTACTTC,CASSLRGARYYEQYF
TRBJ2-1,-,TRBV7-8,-,TGTGCCAGCAGCTTGCCCAGGATCCCGGCAGGGGAGCAGTTCTTC,CASSLPRIPAGEQFF
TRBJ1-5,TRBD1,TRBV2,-,TGTGCCAGCAGTGAAAGGCGGACAGGACTTAATCAGCCCCAGCATTTT,CASSERRTGLNQPQHF
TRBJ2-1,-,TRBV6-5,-,TGTGCCAGCAGACTGGACAGCAATTGGGACAATGAGCAGTTCTTC,CASRLDSNWDNEQFF
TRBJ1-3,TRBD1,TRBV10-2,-,TGCGCCAGCAGCACCCCGGGACAGGGGGCAGCTGGAAACACCATATATTTT,CASSTPGQGAAGNTIYF
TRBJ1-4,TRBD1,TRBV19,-,TGTGCCAGTGCCCTGGGACAGGGCTCAACTAATGAAAAACTGTTTTTT,CASALGQGSTNEKLFF
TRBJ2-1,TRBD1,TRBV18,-,TGTGCCAGCTCAAGACAGGGGGGATATGAGCAGTTCTTC,CASSRQGGYEQFF
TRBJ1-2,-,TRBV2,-,TGTGCCAGCAGTGAAAGAGGCACCTCATTTAACTATGGCTACACCTTC,CASSERGTSFNYGYTF
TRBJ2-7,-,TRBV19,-,TGTGCCAGTAGTATATTCGGGACACCCTACGAGCAGTACTTC,CASSIFGTPYEQYF
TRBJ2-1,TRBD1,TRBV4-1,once,TGCGCCAGCAGCCACCCGGGACAGACCTACAATGAGCAGTTCTTC,CASSHPGQTYNEQFF
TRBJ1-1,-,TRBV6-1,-,TGTGCCAGCAGTTACAAGGCTTTCTTT,CASSYKAFF
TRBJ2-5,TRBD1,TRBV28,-,TGTGCCAGCAGGGGATACAGGGGTAATCAAGAGACCCAGTACTTC,CASRGYRGNQETQYF
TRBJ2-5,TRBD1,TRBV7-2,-,TGTGCCAGCAGCCTACGAAGACAGGGGGAGACCCAGTACTTC,CASSLRRQGETQYF
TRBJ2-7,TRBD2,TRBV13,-,TGTGCCAGCAGCCCCCGAGGAAGCGGGAGGGCCTACGAGCAGTACTTC,CASSPRGSGRAYEQYF
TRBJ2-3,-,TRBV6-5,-,TGTGCCAGCAGTACCGACCAGGGGAGGGGAGATACGCAGTATTTT,CASSTDQGRGDTQYF
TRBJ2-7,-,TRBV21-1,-,TGTGCCAGCGGAGGGGGACTAGCGGGAGATAACTACGAGCAGTACTTC,CASGGGLAGDNYEQYF
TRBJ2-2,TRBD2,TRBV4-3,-,TGCGCCAGCAGCCAAGTCCCTAGCGGGAGGAACACCGGGGAGCTGTTTTTT,CASSQVPSGRNTGELFF
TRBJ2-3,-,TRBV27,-,TGTGCCAGCAGTCCGGGACTTATCACAGATACGCAGTATTTT,CASSPGLITDTQYF
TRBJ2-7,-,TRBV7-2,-,TGTGCCAGCAGCTTACCTACCCTGCCCCAGTACTTC,CASSLPTLPQYF